Here is one T cell receptor (beta chain) with its context. Sequencing was performed with immunoSEQ multiplex PCR; in TCRdb, only in-frame clones are kept and a portion is missing. This table holds about 400,000 clones, 88% found once. The entry originates in a study of blood T cell repertoires in COVID-19. Those enrolled, adults aged roughly 18 to 100 years, came from fewer than 25 US areas. Membership in each cohort depended on participant-reported clinical history. The CDR3 runs to 13 residues. The V gene lost 7 bases and the J gene lost 1 base, with 10 bases spanning the gap. The rearrangement joins TRBV12-3 or TRBV12-4 to TRBJ1-1; TRBD1 is a possible D gene (6 bases). The sequence derives from a woman aged 40 to 50 with acute COVID-19. The specimen sequenced was PBMCs or T cells enriched from blood (not recorded which). The CDR3 DNA is TGTGCCAGCACCCAGACAGGGAACACTGAAGCTTTCTTT. Its protein is CASTQTGNTEAFF.